Detailed here is one T cell receptor (beta chain). The antigen is unknown. Each CDR3 protein gets one entry after TCRdb re-called the reads with MiXCR. Here the sample spans roughly 920,000 distinct CDR3 sequences, 30% to 40% being singletons. This CDR3 contains 14 residues. Trimming cost V 3 bases and J 3 bases, with 11 bases left between them. This entry belongs to a study of T cell repertoires in cytomegalovirus infection. The TCR sequence derives from a human donor in good health (CMV status not recorded). Some clones in this sample may be carry-over from other donors' samples. The rearrangement uses TRBV12-3 or TRBV12-4 and TRBJ1-1; no firm D call. The starting material was cultured CD8+ T cells from PBMCs, obtained from culture after CMV antigen stimulation. CDR3 in amino acids: CASSFGEIYTEAFF. CDR3 in DNA: TGTGCCAGCAGTTTTGGAGAGATTTACACTGAAGCTTTCTTT.